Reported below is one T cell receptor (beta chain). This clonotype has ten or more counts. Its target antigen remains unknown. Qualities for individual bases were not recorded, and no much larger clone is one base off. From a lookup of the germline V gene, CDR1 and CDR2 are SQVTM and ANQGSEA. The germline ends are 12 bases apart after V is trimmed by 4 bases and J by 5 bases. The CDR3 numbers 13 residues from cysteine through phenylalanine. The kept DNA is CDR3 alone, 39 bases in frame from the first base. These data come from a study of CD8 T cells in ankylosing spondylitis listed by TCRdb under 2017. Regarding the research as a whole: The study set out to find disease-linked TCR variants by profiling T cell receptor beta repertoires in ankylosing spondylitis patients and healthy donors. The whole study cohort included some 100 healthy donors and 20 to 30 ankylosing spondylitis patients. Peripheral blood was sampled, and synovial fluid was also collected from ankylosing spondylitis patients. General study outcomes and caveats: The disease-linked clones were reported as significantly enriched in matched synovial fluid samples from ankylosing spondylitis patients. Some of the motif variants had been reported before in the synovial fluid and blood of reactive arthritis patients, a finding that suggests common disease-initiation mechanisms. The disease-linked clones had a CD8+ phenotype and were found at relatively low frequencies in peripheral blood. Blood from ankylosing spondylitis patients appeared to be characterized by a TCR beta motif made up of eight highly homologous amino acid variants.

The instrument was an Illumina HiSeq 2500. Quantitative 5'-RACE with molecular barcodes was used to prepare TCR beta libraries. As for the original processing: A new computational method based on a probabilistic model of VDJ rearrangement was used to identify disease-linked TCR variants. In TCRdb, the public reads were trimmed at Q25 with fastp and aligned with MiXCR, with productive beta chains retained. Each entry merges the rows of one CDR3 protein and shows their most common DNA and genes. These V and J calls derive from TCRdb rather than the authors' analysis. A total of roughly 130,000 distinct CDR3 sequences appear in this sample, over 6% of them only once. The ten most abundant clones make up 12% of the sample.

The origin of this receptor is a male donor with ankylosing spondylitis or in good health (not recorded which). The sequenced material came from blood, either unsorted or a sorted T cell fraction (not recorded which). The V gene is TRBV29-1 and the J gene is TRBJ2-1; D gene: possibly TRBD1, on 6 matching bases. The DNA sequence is TGCAGCGTTGGACAGGTTTCCCACAATGAGCAGTTCTTC. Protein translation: CSVGQVSHNEQFF.